The table lists the clone carrying this TCR beta chain with a few counts. These data originate in a study of blood T cell repertoires in COVID-19. Turning to the study itself: T cells, B-cell-depleted T cells, or PBMCs provided the cDNA or gDNA that served as material.

Using immunoSEQ multiplex PCR, the repertoire was profiled, and TCRdb retains in-frame clones only, with some absent. The sample carries 300,000 to 400,000 clones, almost 90% recorded once. The Seattle patients joined while their infection was active and were tracked longitudinally afterward. The receptor comes from a woman in her 30s with COVID-19, enrolled during active disease. Sequencing was carried out using peripheral blood.

DNA of the CDR3: TGTGCCAGCAGCGTAGCGGGGCAGGGGGCGCTGGGCTACACCTTC. This encodes CASSVAGQGALGYTF. The chain carries TRBV9 and TRBJ1-2, with 8 bases lining up with TRBD1. Unmatched junction bases numbered 9, after V lost 0 bases and J lost 8 bases. The germline CDR1 and CDR2 sequences are SGDLS and YYNGEE. The CDR3 loop spans 15 amino acids.